These 27 T cell receptor beta chains share one sample of origin, sequenced in a study of patients and donors after allogeneic stem cell transplantation. In TCRdb, the RT-PCR reads were re-called with MiXCR into one record per CDR3 protein. Among 85,000 to 90,000 distinct CDR3 sequences listed, 45% to 50% were seen once. Material: blood, either unsorted or a sorted T cell fraction (not recorded which). Source of these receptors: a human donor who was either an allogeneic HSCT recipient or a stem cell or donor lymphocyte infusion donor (not recorded which). It is not recorded whose cells these are; they may come from a transplant donor.

J is TRBJ1-1 and V is TRBV7-9; perhaps TRBD1 as D (5 bases). The germline V and J ends were trimmed by 0 bases and 3 bases, with 20 bases remaining between them. This CDR3 has 18 residues. Germline lookup yields CDR1 SEHNR and CDR2 FQNEAQ (reference sequence). The CDR3 region has the DNA TGTGCCAGCAGCTTAGCGGTCGGGTCGGCGGGGGTAGACACTGAAGCTTTCTTT. Amino acid sequence: CASSLAVGSAGVDTEAFF.

In this sample, this clonotype turned up a few times. V and J are TRBV4-1 and TRBJ1-2, with 7 bases matching TRBD1. This CDR3 has 16 residues. Germline lookup yields CDR1 MGHRA and CDR2 YSYEKL. V shed 0 bases and J 2 bases; nucleotides not matched to a gene: 6. The DNA of the CDR3 is TGCGCCAGCAGCCAAGACAGGGACAGACTCAACTATGGCTACACCTTC. The encoded protein is CASSQDRDRLNYGYTF.

The rearrangement links TRBV6-5 to TRBJ2-2; TRBD2 matches 9 bases. Trimming cost V 5 bases and J 3 bases; bases outside gene matches: 10. CDR1 is MNHEY, CDR2 SVGAGI, per germline. There are 17 residues in the CDR3. CDR3: CASSLDRIAGDTGELFF. CDR3 coding DNA: TGTGCCAGCAGTCTGGACCGGATAGCGGGGGACACCGGGGAGCTGTTTTTT.

There are a few counts of this clonotype. V and J are TRBV28 and TRBJ1-2; D is unclear. The V end was cut by 5 bases, the J end by 5 bases, with 9 bases between. The CDR3 length is 12 residues. Germline V lookup: CDR1 MDHEN, CDR2 SYDVKM. This CDR3 reads CASSRGFYGYTF. The CDR3 bases are TGTGCCAGCAGTCGGGGATTTTATGGCTACACCTTC.

The genes are TRBV4-2 and TRBJ1-2; a weak D match, TRBD1 (6 bases). The germline V and J ends were trimmed by 1 base and 6 bases, with 15 bases remaining between them. The CDR3 loop spans 15 amino acids. Germline V gives CDR1 LGHNA, CDR2 YNFKEQ. CDR3 in DNA: TGTGCCAGCAGCCAAGCTGCACAGGGCGATCATGGCTACACCTTC. Its translation is CASSQAAQGDHGYTF.

The chain carries TRBV12-3 or TRBV12-4 and TRBJ1-1, with a tentative D call TRBD1 (6 bases). This CDR3 spans 14 amino acids. V was shortened by 3 bases and J by 6 bases, with 14 bases between the two germline ends. The CDR3 spells CASSFQGLGSEAFF. The CDR3 coding sequence is TGTGCCAGCAGTTTTCAGGGGCTCGGGTCTGAAGCTTTCTTT.

The table lists this clonotype with a few counts. The V call is TRBV11-2, the J call TRBJ1-4, with 8 bases aligning to TRBD1. J was trimmed by 5 bases and V by 5 bases; bases with no gene match: 7. The CDR3 length is 15 residues. Germline CDR1 reads SGHAT; CDR2 reads FQNNGV. Here the CDR3 reads CASSQDRGLNEKLFF. In DNA, the CDR3 is TGTGCCAGCAGCCAAGACAGGGGATTAAATGAAAAACTGTTTTTT.

The J gene is TRBJ1-5, the V gene TRBV27; TRBD1 matches at 9 bases. The V gene's germline CDR1 is MNHEY and CDR2 SMNVEV (reference sequence). J lost 4 bases, V lost 4 bases, and 5 bases had no gene match. The CDR3 has 15 amino acids. This chain's CDR3 is CASSSGDRVNQPQHF. CDR3 DNA sequence: TGTGCCAGCAGTTCCGGGGACAGGGTGAATCAGCCCCAGCATTTT.

The chain joins TRBV20-1 to TRBJ1-2; perhaps TRBD1 as D (6 bases). Trimming took off 4 bases at V and 6 bases at J, with 15 bases between the two ends. The CDR3 totals 13 residues. Looked up from germline, CDR1 is DFQATT and CDR2 is SNEGSKA (reference sequence). In DNA form, the CDR3 reads TGCAGTGCTAAGGTCGGGGGGGCAAATGGCTACACCTTC. It is translated as CSAKVGGANGYTF.

The chain is built from TRBV6-5 and TRBJ1-5; D remains ambiguous. CDR1 is MNHEY, CDR2 SVGAGI, per germline. The CDR3 covers 13 residues. Trimming cost V 2 bases and J 4 bases, with 6 bases left between them. In DNA form, the CDR3 reads TGTGCCAGCAGTTACGATCTGAATCAGCCCCAGCATTTT. Translation gives CASSYDLNQPQHF.

This clonotype was detected a few times. This chain joins TRBV20-1 and TRBJ2-1; the match to TRBD2 covers 13 bases. CDR1 and CDR2 (germline): DFQATT, SNEGSKA (reference sequence). This CDR3 is 14 amino acids long. V gave up 6 bases and J gave up 4 bases; unmatched junction bases: 3. CDR3: CSATGLAGYNEQFF. The CDR3 bases are TGCAGTGCGACGGGACTAGCGGGATACAATGAGCAGTTCTTC.

V usage is TRBV20-1 and J usage is TRBJ1-4; the match to TRBD1 covers 9 bases. J lost 7 bases, V lost 2 bases, and 8 bases had no gene match. Per germline, CDR1 DFQATT and CDR2 SNEGSKA (reference sequence). The length of the CDR3 is 15 residues. The CDR3 protein is CSARKNRGLGEKLFF. CDR3 in DNA: TGCAGTGCTAGAAAGAACAGGGGGCTGGGTGAAAAACTGTTTTTT.

The chain combines TRBV6-2 or TRBV6-3 with TRBJ2-3; TRBD2 aligns across 8 bases. The CDR3 spans 15 residues. From germline, CDR1 is MNHEY and CDR2 SVGEGT. V gave up 7 bases and J gave up 4 bases; unmatched junction bases: 10. The CDR3 coding sequence is TGTGCCAGCACTCGAGCGGGAGAGCTCCCAGATACGCAGTATTTT. Its protein is CASTRAGELPDTQYF.

The chain combines TRBV28 with TRBJ1-2; weak D call: TRBD1 (6 bases). V was pared by 2 bases and J by 4 bases, with 17 bases between. Germline V CDR1 and CDR2: MDHEN, SYDVKM. The CDR3 is made up of 16 amino acids. This CDR3 is CASSLGDTKGVYGYTF. The DNA for the CDR3 is TGTGCCAGCAGTTTAGGAGACACCAAGGGGGTCTATGGCTACACCTTC.

The chain carries TRBV11-2 and TRBJ1-1, with D perhaps TRBD1 (6 bases). The CDR3 has 15 residues. V lost 2 bases and J 1 base, leaving 11 bases between the germline ends. Germline CDR1 reads SGHAT; CDR2 reads FQNNGV. CDR3: CASSLRQVQNTEAFF. DNA for the CDR3: TGTGCCAGCAGCTTAAGACAGGTTCAGAACACTGAAGCTTTCTTT. The full variable domain, completed using reference TRBV11-2 and TRBJ1-1, is EAGVAQSPRYKIIEKRQSVAFWCNPISGHATLYWYQQILGQGPKLLIQFQNNGVVDDSQLPKDRFSAERLKGVDSTLKIQPAKLEDSAVYLCASSLRQVQNTEAFFGQGTRLTVV.

This clonotype has only one observation. This chain uses TRBV18 with TRBJ1-5, with D possibly being TRBD1 (5 bases). Germline CDR1 reads KGHSH; CDR2 reads LQKENI. V lost 6 bases to trimming and J lost 4 bases, with 13 bases between them. The CDR3 loop spans 14 amino acids. The CDR3: CASSLQGWNQPQHF. The CDR3 DNA sequence: TGTGCCAGCTCCCTCCAGGGTTGGAATCAGCCCCAGCATTTT. Variable domain in full (rest from reference TRBV18 and TRBJ1-5): NAGVMQNPRHLVRRRGQEARLRCSPMKGHSHVYWYRQLPEEGLKFMVYLQKENIIDESGMPKERFSAEFPKEGPSILRIQQVVRGDSAAYFCASSLQGWNQPQHFGDGTRLSIL.

The chain has TRBV5-1 and TRBJ1-1, with D perhaps matching TRBD1 (5 bases). The CDR3 contains 15 residues. V lost 0 bases to trimming and J lost 1 base, with 10 bases between them. Germline assignment: CDR1 SGHRS and CDR2 YFSETQ. CDR3 residues: CASSLEAGPNTEAFF. The CDR3 DNA sequence: TGCGCCAGCAGCTTGGAGGCGGGACCGAACACTGAAGCTTTCTTT. Full variable domain (outside the CDR3, taken from reference TRBV5-1 and TRBJ1-1): KAGVTQTPRYLIKTRGQQVTLSCSPISGHRSVSWYQQTPGQGLQFLFEYFSETQRNKGNFPGRFSGRQFSNSRSEMNVSTLELGDSALYLCASSLEAGPNTEAFFGQGTRLTVV.

V usage is TRBV5-1 and J usage is TRBJ2-3; 9 positions match TRBD1. Germline trimming cut 1 base from V and 4 bases from J; bases unmatched to any gene: 7. Germline V lookup: CDR1 SGHRS, CDR2 YFSETQ. The CDR3 is made up of 16 amino acids. For the CDR3, the DNA is TGCGCCAGCAGCTTGTCGGGACAGGGTACGGCAGATACGCAGTATTTT. This gives the protein CASSLSGQGTADTQYF.

The rearrangement uses TRBV18 and TRBJ1-1; 8 positions agree with TRBD1. CDR1 is KGHSH, CDR2 LQKENI, per germline. The CDR3 sequence is 15 residues long. The J segment lost 0 bases and the V segment lost 4 bases, leaving 4 bases of the junction unmatched. CDR3 nucleotides: TGTGCCAGCTCACGACAGGGGTCGATGAACACTGAAGCTTTCTTT. It yields the protein CASSRQGSMNTEAFF.

The J gene is TRBJ2-2, the V gene TRBV4-3; TRBD1 agrees at 10 bases. Trimming removed 4 bases from V and 7 bases from J; junction bases left unmatched: 12. CDR1 LGHNA and CDR2 YSLEER come from the germline V gene. The CDR3 is made up of 17 amino acids. In nucleotides, the CDR3 is TGCGCCAGCAGCCGAGGACGATGGACAGGGGGAATCGGGGAGCTGTTTTTT. Translated: CASSRGRWTGGIGELFF.

This clonotype was seen a few times. The gene calls are TRBV19 and TRBJ1-4; D is ambiguous. CDR3 size: 16 residues. Germline CDR1 reads LNHDA; CDR2 reads SQIVND (reference sequence). V was clipped by 3 bases and J by 3 bases, with 14 bases between them. The CDR3 region is CASSMRWTAANEKLFF. CDR3 in DNA: TGTGCCAGTAGTATGCGTTGGACCGCCGCTAATGAAAAACTGTTTTTT.

This sequence joins TRBV29-1 and TRBJ1-1; 10 nucleotides line up with TRBD1. Trimming cost V 4 bases and J 0 bases; bases outside gene matches: 11. In germline, CDR1 is SQVTM, CDR2 ANQGSEA. This CDR3 has 17 residues. The CDR3 DNA reads as TGCAGCGTTGTCAGCCCATCGACAGGGGGCCTGAACACTGAAGCTTTCTTT. It codes for CSVVSPSTGGLNTEAFF.

The J gene is TRBJ2-5, the V gene TRBV9; TRBD2 might be the D (6 bases). V dropped 2 bases and J dropped 0 bases, with 8 bases sitting between them. This CDR3 is 14 amino acids long. Germline V gives CDR1 SGDLS, CDR2 YYNGEE. DNA of the CDR3: TGTGCCAGCAGCGTGGCGGGGAACCAAGAGACCCAGTACTTC. It encodes CASSVAGNQETQYF.

This chain connects TRBV21-1 to TRBJ2-5. TRBV21-1 is labeled a pseudogene. This CDR3 comprises 15 residues. The CDR3 DNA reads as TGTGCCAGCAGCAAAGTCGGTCAGAATCGGGAGACCCAGTACTTC. This translates into CASSKVGQNRETQYF.

This clonotype was picked up a small number of times. V gene TRBV10-3 combines with J gene TRBJ1-1; 7 nucleotides agree with TRBD1. The CDR3 has 16 amino acids. CDR1 is ENHRY and CDR2 is SYGVKD in the germline V gene. The V and J ends lost 6 bases and 4 bases, in that order; junction bases with no gene match: 14. The CDR3 is CAIRDTGAPGGTEAFF. The CDR3 coding sequence is TGTGCCATCAGGGATACAGGGGCCCCCGGAGGCACTGAAGCTTTCTTT.

V gene TRBV28 combines with J gene TRBJ2-2; a possible D gene is TRBD1 (6 bases). Per germline, CDR1 MDHEN and CDR2 SYDVKM. V was clipped by 4 bases and J by 1 base, with 10 bases between them. The CDR3 has 15 amino acids. The CDR3 region has the DNA TGTGCCAGCAGTTGGGGACAAAGGAACACCGGGGAGCTGTTTTTT. This translates into CASSWGQRNTGELFF.

The chain combines TRBV29-1 with TRBJ1-5; D is ambiguous. The germline V gene has CDR1 SQVTM and CDR2 ANQGSEA. CDR3 length: 13 amino acids. Deletions cut 3 bases from V and 3 bases from J, with 9 bases between. The CDR3 region is CSVEEAFNQPQHF. Here the CDR3 DNA reads TGCAGCGTTGAGGAGGCCTTCAATCAGCCCCAGCATTTT.